Presented here are 5 T cell receptor beta chains from one specimen sequenced in a study of OX40 agonist ivuxolimab in advanced cancers. The data were produced by immunoSEQ multiplex PCR, yet TCRdb's version contains in-frame clones alone and is incomplete. The data show about 58,000 clones, 80% to 90% seen once. The sequences come from CD4+ or CD8+ T cells sorted from blood, collected in a trial of the OX40 agonist ivuxolimab. The receptors originated from an adult with an advanced solid tumor such as melanoma, head and neck, liver or kidney cancer.

The rearrangement uses TRBV25-1 and TRBJ2-3; D is perhaps TRBD2 (6 bases). CDR1 and CDR2 (germline): MGHDK, SYGVNS. With 1 base removed from V and 0 bases from J, the gap between germline ends came to 11 bases. The CDR3 extends over 16 amino acids. CDR3 residues: CASSESGSGSTDTQYF. The CDR3 DNA reads TGTGCCAGCAGTGAATCCGGTAGCGGAAGCACAGATACGCAGTATTTT.

The chain couples TRBV19 to TRBJ2-1; D unresolved. The CDR3 covers 11 residues. Germline V lookup: CDR1 LNHDA, CDR2 SQIVND (reference sequence). V shed 4 bases and J shed 8 bases, with 6 bases lying between them. CDR3 amino acids: CASSTIYEQFF. CDR3 in DNA: TGTGCCAGTAGTACGATTTATGAGCAGTTCTTC.

V is TRBV5-6 and J is TRBJ2-1; D is possibly TRBD2 (9 bases). Deletions cut 1 base from V and 0 bases from J, with 17 bases between. Per the germline V gene, CDR1 is SGHDT and CDR2 is YYEEEE. The CDR3 is 18 residues long. The CDR3 spells CASSLPGGGRGSYNEQFF. CDR3 DNA: TGTGCCAGCAGCTTGCCAGGGGGCGGGAGGGGCTCCTACAATGAGCAGTTCTTC.

V usage is TRBV7-9 and J usage is TRBJ2-1; TRBD2 matches 9 bases. The CDR3 covers 19 residues. With V trimmed by 1 base and J by 4 bases, 14 bases remained unmatched. Germline values: CDR1 SEHNR, CDR2 FQNEAQ (reference sequence). CDR3 residues: CASSLVGARSTSGYNEQFF. The CDR3 coding sequence is TGTGCCAGCAGCTTAGTGGGGGCGCGTTCAACTAGCGGGTACAATGAGCAGTTCTTC.

This sequence joins TRBV2 and TRBJ2-7; 13 bases agree with TRBD2. Germline V gene data show CDR1 as SNHLY and CDR2 as FYNNEI. This CDR3 comprises 15 residues. J lost 6 bases, V lost 3 bases, and 5 bases had no gene match. The DNA for the CDR3 is TGTGCCAGCAGTGAGACCGGGACTAGCGGGACCGAGCAGTACTTC. Protein: CASSETGTSGTEQYF.